This entry features one T cell receptor (beta chain) sequence. The antigen is undetermined. The data were obtained in a study of PD-1 blockade in classical Hodgkin lymphoma. Overall study findings and caveats: The study reported lower baseline TCR diversity in newly diagnosed patients than in healthy donors. TCR diversity rose significantly by C4D1 in CD4+ but not CD8+ cells.

Every patient relapsed after autologous stem cell transplantation, and brentuximab vedotin exposure varied. Complete response, partial response or progressive disease made up the best responses. The ends lost 5 bases at V and 6 bases at J; junction bases unmatched: 24. CDR3 length: 21 amino acids. The germline CDR1 and CDR2 sequences are MDHEN and SYDVKM. Profiling relied on immunoSEQ multiplex PCR, and the TCRdb table lists in-frame clones only, not all of them. The sample gives some 30,000 clones, 70% to 75% of which show up once; over 2.5% is in the top ten. The clonotype originates from a human donor with classical Hodgkin lymphoma. Sequenced material: peripheral blood mononuclear cells (PBMCs), taken before the second cycle of nivolumab. The V call is TRBV28, the J call TRBJ1-4, with TRBD1 identical over 10 bases. CDR3 in amino acids: CASSLYFPRDRGPTWDEKLFF. As DNA, the CDR3 is TGTGCCAGCAGTCTCTACTTCCCCCGGGACAGGGGACCCACATGGGATGAAAAACTGTTTTTT.